This TCR beta chain is from a study of neurological immune-mediated disorders. The study's findings and limits: TCR-beta repertoires seemed private in all groups, with no expanded CDR3 amino acid sequences shared.

This clonotype was counted at least ten times. Its specificity is unknown. Volunteers from a blood bank in Maryland, USA, made up the healthy controls. The unsorted libraries originated from 2 million PBMCs that had been stored at -80 C. 5'RACE with 10-nucleotide random UMIs produced the cDNA. TCRdb recomputed calls from the 5' RACE reads with MiXCR, one row per CDR3 protein. The data show roughly 80,000 distinct CDR3 sequences, roughly 15% seen once. The length of the CDR3 is 19 residues. After removal of 2 bases from V and 1 base from J, the junction contained 13 bases not matched to a gene. The V gene's germline CDR1 is SGHRS and CDR2 YFSETQ.

The sample comprised PBMCs. The clonotype was recovered from a woman aged 35 to 49 in good health. The chain employs TRBV5-1 and TRBJ2-1; TRBD1 aligns across 9 bases. The CDR3: CASSLPTGGSSGSYNEQFF. In nucleotides, the CDR3 is TGCGCCAGCAGCTTACCCACAGGGGGCTCCTCCGGTTCCTACAATGAGCAGTTCTTC.